What follows are 17 T cell receptor beta chains derived from one specimen sequenced in a study of vaccination effects on CD4 cells after COVID-19 (dated by TCRdb to between 2021 and 2024). The library was produced with the immunoSEQ multiplex PCR assay. The source is immuneACCESS, and TCRdb retained only in-frame sequences with V and J called. Part of the clones is not carried over; for the studies checked, unresolved V genes explain less than half of this, and the remainder is unexplained. Counted in this sample were tens of thousands of clones; approximately 64% of them appeared once. Nearly 9% of the sample rests with the top ten. In the ViraFEST assay, PBMC were stimulated with viral peptide pools, and antigen-specific CD4+ T cell clonotypes were then identified by expansion using TCR sequencing. After around 10 days of culture, CD4+ T cells were isolated with the EasySep CD4+ T cell isolation kit. Two doses of either the BNT162b2 or the mRNA-1273 mRNA SARS-CoV-2 vaccine were administered to participants.

The antigens these receptors bind are not known. The material was CD4+ T cells from PBMCs cultured with SARS-CoV-2 spike peptides, obtained after COVID-19 vaccination. What this sample's cell subset or site label stands for: SARS-CoV-2 spike overlapping peptide pool stimulation. These receptor sequences come from a human donor who received a COVID-19 vaccine.

This clone has only one observation. The chain uses TRBV6-5 and TRBJ2-1; D remains ambiguous. Germline V gene sequence: CDR1 MNHEY, CDR2 SVGAGI. This CDR3 is 14 amino acids long. V lost 6 bases to trimming and J lost 2 bases, with 11 bases between them. Written as DNA, the CDR3 is TGTGCCAGCAGATTTGTCCAAGCCTACAATGAGCAGTTCTTC. It yields the protein CASRFVQAYNEQFF.

In its sample, this clone was seen a few times. V is TRBV6-2 or TRBV6-3 and J is TRBJ2-1; 15 bases align to TRBD2. J lost 8 bases, V lost 6 bases, and 8 bases had no gene match. The CDR3 totals 16 residues. Per the germline V gene, CDR1 is MNHEY and CDR2 is SVGEGT. CDR3: CASRYGGLAGGDEQFF. Here the CDR3 DNA reads TGTGCCAGCAGATACGGGGGACTAGCGGGGGGTGATGAGCAGTTCTTC.

Only a few counts were recorded for this clone. The V and J genes are TRBV19 and TRBJ1-1, with D unclear. The CDR3 length is 13 residues. Germline assignment: CDR1 LNHDA and CDR2 SQIVND (reference sequence). Trimming removed 3 bases from V and 4 bases from J, with 9 bases in between. The CDR3 protein is CASSISIVTEAFF. In DNA form, the CDR3 reads TGTGCCAGTAGTATTAGTATCGTCACTGAAGCTTTCTTT.

This rearrangement joins TRBV6-5 to TRBJ2-7, with 14 bases aligning to TRBD2. The CDR3 has 15 amino acids. CDR1 MNHEY and CDR2 SVGAGI come from the germline V gene. V trimming: 6 bases; J trimming: 6 bases; junction bases outside the gene matches: 7. CDR3 nucleotide sequence: TGTGCCAGCAGAGGGACTAGCGGGGGCCTTATCGAGCAGTACTTC. This codes for CASRGTSGGLIEQYF.

V is TRBV21-1 and J is TRBJ2-3; the table's D call TRBD2 went unverified against the DNA. TRBV21-1 counts as a pseudogene. This CDR3 is 19 amino acids long. The CDR3 coding sequence is TGTGCCAGCAGCAAAGCCTCTGTAGCGGGAGCTGTTTGGACAGATACGCAGTATTTT. Its translation: CASSKASVAGAVWTDTQYF.

J is TRBJ1-5 and V is TRBV19; 10 bases are a match to TRBD1. The V gene's germline CDR1 is LNHDA and CDR2 SQIVND (reference sequence). Trimming at V came to 7 bases and at J to 4 bases, leaving 13 bases not matched to a gene. The CDR3 is 17 residues long. CDR3 DNA: TGTGCCAGTAAGAATAGGGACAGGGGAAATCGGAATCAGCCCCAGCATTTT. The encoded protein is CASKNRDRGNRNQPQHF.

The V call is TRBV20-1, the J call TRBJ1-2, with a tentative D call TRBD1 (6 bases). Trimming stripped 3 bases from V and 0 bases from J, with 17 bases between. CDR3 length: 16 residues. CDR1 is DFQATT, CDR2 SNEGSKA, per germline (reference sequence). The chain's CDR3 is CSASSHSQGSNYGYTF. The CDR3 nucleotides are TGCAGTGCTAGTAGTCACTCACAGGGCTCTAACTATGGCTACACCTTC.

J is TRBJ2-2 and V is TRBV5-1, with 7 bases fitting TRBD2. V lost 3 bases and J lost 3; bases outside the gene matches: 5. Germline assignment: CDR1 SGHRS and CDR2 YFSETQ. The CDR3 covers 15 residues. CDR3 amino acids: CASSSGTTYTGELFF. Here the CDR3 DNA reads TGCGCCAGCAGCTCCGGGACTACGTACACCGGGGAGCTGTTTTTT.

This clone was found once. The chain has TRBV6-5 and TRBJ2-2; D gene unclear. Trimming shortened V by 0 bases and J by 4 bases, and 6 bases separated the two germline ends. The length of the CDR3 is 14 residues. The germline CDR1 and CDR2 sequences are MNHEY and SVGAGI. The CDR3 DNA is TGTGCCAGCAGTTACTCATTCCCCACCGGGGAGCTGTTTTTT. This sequence encodes CASSYSFPTGELFF.

This chain links TRBV6-5 with TRBJ1-4, with a weak D call TRBD1 (5 bases). CDR3 length: 15 residues. The V end lost 8 bases, the J end lost 0 bases, and 13 bases lay between the germline ends. Germline CDR1 is MNHEY and CDR2 is SVGAGI. The CDR3 DNA reads as TGTGCCAGCTGGGGCAGGGACGCAACTAATGAAAAACTGTTTTTT. Protein: CASWGRDATNEKLFF.

The CDR3 here is CASSQFLGTDTQYF. The CDR3 coding sequence is TGCGCCAGCAGCCAGTTTCTAGGCACAGATACGCAGTATTTT. The chain carries TRBV5-1 and TRBJ2-3, with D unclear. This CDR3 comprises 14 residues. The germline gives CDR1 SGHRS, CDR2 YFSETQ. V gave up 4 bases and J gave up 1 base, with 10 bases separating them.

This chain links TRBV7-2 with TRBJ2-1, with no clear D. Trimming stripped 3 bases from V and 2 bases from J, with 8 bases between. The CDR3 loop spans 14 amino acids. Germline CDR1 and CDR2: SGHTA and FQGNSA. CDR3 protein: CASSLRRAYNEQFF. The CDR3 nucleotides are TGTGCCAGCAGCTTGAGGCGCGCCTACAATGAGCAGTTCTTC.

The chain uses TRBV7-6 and TRBJ2-1; TRBD2 aligns across 12 bases. The CDR3 loop spans 18 amino acids. Germline V lookup: CDR1 SGHVS, CDR2 FNYEAQ. After removal of 5 bases from V and 4 bases from J, the junction contained 12 bases not matched to a gene. The CDR3 region is CASSPRTQGTSGYNEQFF. In nucleotides, the CDR3 is TGTGCCAGCAGCCCCAGGACCCAGGGGACTAGCGGGTACAATGAGCAGTTCTTC.

V gene TRBV7-9 combines with J gene TRBJ1-5; D not certain. V was pared by 5 bases and J by 9 bases, with 17 bases between. The CDR3 extends over 14 amino acids. Germline CDR1 SEHNR, CDR2 FQNEAQ (reference sequence). The CDR3 bases are TGTGCCAGCAGCGCCCGGACGGATCAAGGGCCCCAGCATTTT. This translates into CASSARTDQGPQHF.

The V gene is TRBV10-2, the J gene TRBJ2-5, with 8 nucleotides matching TRBD1. Looked up from germline, CDR1 is WSHSY and CDR2 is SAAADI. J lost 1 base, V lost 2 bases, and 0 bases had no gene match. This CDR3 is built from 14 residues. CDR3 residues: CASSEGTGQETQYF. CDR3 in DNA: TGCGCCAGCAGTGAGGGGACAGGCCAAGAGACCCAGTACTTC.

The chain has TRBV24-1 and TRBJ2-3, with D possibly being TRBD1 or TRBD2 (7 bases each). Trimming pared 7 bases from V and 5 bases from J, leaving 24 bases between. This CDR3 has 17 residues. Germline lookup yields CDR1 KGHDR and CDR2 SFDVKD. The CDR3 region has the DNA TGTGCCACCAGGACATTCAGGGGGGGAGAACACAAAGATACGCAGTATTTT. As protein: CATRTFRGGEHKDTQYF.

This chain links TRBV12-3 or TRBV12-4 with TRBJ1-6; a possible D gene is TRBD1 (5 bases). The CDR3 is 13 amino acids. V was shortened by 4 bases and J by 5 bases, with 6 bases between the two germline ends. CDR3: CASSSRDNSPLHF. CDR3 nucleotide sequence: TGTGCCAGCAGTTCCAGGGATAATTCACCCCTCCACTTT.